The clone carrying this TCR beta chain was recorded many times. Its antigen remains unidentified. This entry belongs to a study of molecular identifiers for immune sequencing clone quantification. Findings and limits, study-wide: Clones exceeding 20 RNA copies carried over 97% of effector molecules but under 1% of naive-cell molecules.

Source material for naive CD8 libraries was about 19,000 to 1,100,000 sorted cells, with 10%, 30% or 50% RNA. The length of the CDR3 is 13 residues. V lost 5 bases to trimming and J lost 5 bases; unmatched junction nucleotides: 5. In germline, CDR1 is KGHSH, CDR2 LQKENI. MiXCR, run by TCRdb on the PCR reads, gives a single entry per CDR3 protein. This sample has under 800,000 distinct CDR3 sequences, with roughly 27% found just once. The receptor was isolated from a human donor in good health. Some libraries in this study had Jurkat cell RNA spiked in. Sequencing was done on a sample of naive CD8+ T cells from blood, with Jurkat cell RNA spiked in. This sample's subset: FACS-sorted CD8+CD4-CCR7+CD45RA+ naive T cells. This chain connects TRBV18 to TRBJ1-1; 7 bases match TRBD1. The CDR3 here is CASSSEGATEAFF. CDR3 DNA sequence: TGTGCCAGCTCATCAGAGGGGGCGACTGAAGCTTTCTTT.